What follows describes a single T cell receptor (beta chain). Its antigen remains unknown. Since a much larger clone is just one base distant, this may be a read error. Every TCR beta cDNA library bore unique molecular identifiers. Yield was roughly 500,000 cDNA molecules from around 1 to 9.1 million T cells. A single record per CDR3 protein comes from TCRdb applying MiXCR to the PCR reads. The table records approximately 440,000 distinct CDR3 sequences, roughly 45% of them present only once. The data belong to a study of post-analysis software for immune sequencing data. The wider study: Patients had relapsing-remitting, secondary progressive or progressive-relapsing multiple sclerosis; some lacked subtype.

Trimming shortened V by 7 bases and J by 3 bases, and 1 base separated the two germline ends. CDR1 is SQVTM, CDR2 ANQGSEA, per germline. This CDR3 is built from 8 residues. Whole-study findings and limits: Controls showed significantly higher normalized Chao1 diversity than did multiple sclerosis patients. Samples from one preparation batch, clustered by F measure, grouped strongly together. There were five or six TRBV segments more frequent in patients than controls, and TRBV5-6, TRBV5-1 and TRBV20-1 were among them.

This clonotype was sampled from a girl between 10 and 17 years old with multiple sclerosis. Source material: blood. The chain is built from TRBV29-1 and TRBJ2-7, with no clear D. The CDR3, as DNA: TGCAGCGGCTACGAGCAGTACTTC. Amino acid sequence: CSGYEQYF.